What follows are 19 T cell receptor beta chains derived from one specimen sequenced in a study of blood T cell repertoires in COVID-19 (dated by TCRdb to about 2020). The library came from the immunoSEQ multiplex PCR assay. Not all clones reach the TCRdb copy of this immuneACCESS table, which keeps in-frame sequences only. Checked studies attribute under half of the gap to unresolved V genes and leave the rest unexplained. Counted in this sample were nearly 55,000 clones; about 91% of them appeared once. The ten biggest clones cover approximately 6.6% of the sample. Sequencing was carried out using peripheral blood. These receptors all come from a woman aged 60-75 years with active or convalescent COVID-19.

The rearrangement links TRBV25-1 to TRBJ1-2, with D uncertain. Trimming shortened V by 0 bases and J by 5 bases, and 7 bases separated the two germline ends. The CDR3 length is 13 residues. Germline V lookup: CDR1 MGHDK, CDR2 SYGVNS. This chain's CDR3 is CASSEYLLYGYTF. CDR3 DNA sequence: TGTGCCAGCAGTGAATATCTCCTTTATGGCTACACCTTC.

The rearrangement uses TRBV2 and TRBJ1-1; D unresolved. Trimming removed 5 bases at V and 6 bases at J, with 16 bases between. CDR3 length equals 14 residues. Per germline, CDR1 SNHLY and CDR2 FYNNEI. The CDR3 sequence: CASSRRRGLPEAFF. DNA of the CDR3: TGTGCCAGCAGTCGACGACGGGGTTTACCTGAAGCTTTCTTT.

This chain joins TRBV3-1 (or the pseudogene TRBV3-2) and TRBJ1-2; 10 bases match TRBD1. The CDR3 covers 13 residues. J lost 8 bases, V lost 5 bases, and 5 bases had no gene match. Germline assignment: CDR1 LGHDT and CDR2 YNNKEL (reference sequence). CDR3 sequence reads: CASSEGTGVGYTF. The CDR3 DNA follows: TGTGCCAGCAGCGAAGGGACAGGGGTCGGCTACACCTTC.

The chain's CDR3 is CATNRGGGQPQHF. As DNA, the CDR3 is TGTGCCACCAACCGCGGGGGTGGTCAGCCCCAGCATTTT. The chain is built from TRBV2 and TRBJ1-5; D may be TRBD1 (5 bases). Per the germline V gene, CDR1 is SNHLY and CDR2 is FYNNEI. Trimming stripped 10 bases from V and 6 bases from J, with 16 bases between. The CDR3 covers 13 residues.

V is TRBV6-2 or TRBV6-3 and J is TRBJ1-5; D not certain. V shed 4 bases and J shed 0 bases, with 19 bases lying between them. Germline CDR1 and CDR2: MNHEY and SVGEGT. The CDR3 is 18 amino acids. The CDR3 loop reads CASSFRVERWLSNQPQHF. The CDR3 DNA reads TGTGCCAGCAGTTTTCGGGTGGAGAGGTGGCTTAGCAATCAGCCCCAGCATTTT.

For the CDR3, the DNA is TGTGCCAGCAGCTCCCTTACAGGGACTGAAGCTTTCTTT. Translated, it gives CASSSLTGTEAFF. The rearrangement joins TRBV7-6 to TRBJ1-1, with a tentative D call TRBD1 (6 bases). The CDR3 runs to 13 residues. The germline V and J ends were trimmed by 4 bases and 5 bases, with 11 bases remaining between them. Germline V gene data show CDR1 as SGHVS and CDR2 as FNYEAQ.

V and J are TRBV7-2 and TRBJ2-7; maybe TRBD1 (6 bases). Trimming took 1 base from V and 2 from J, leaving 6 bases between them. Germline V gene sequence: CDR1 SGHTA, CDR2 FQGNSA. CDR3 length: 13 amino acids. The CDR3 coding sequence is TGTGCCAGCAGCTTAGAGGGGGCCTACGAGCAGTACTTC. Residues: CASSLEGAYEQYF.

The rearrangement joins TRBV28 to TRBJ2-7, with 8 positions matching TRBD2. This CDR3 comprises 15 residues. V shed 6 bases and J 5 bases; nucleotides not matched to a gene: 12. Germline CDR1 MDHEN, CDR2 SYDVKM. CDR3 nucleotides: TGTGCCAGCAGCCAGACTAGCGCGAACAGGGACGAGCAGTACTTC. This codes for CASSQTSANRDEQYF.

The count of this clone is one. This chain connects TRBV19 to TRBJ1-1, with D unclear. V lost 3 bases and J lost 0, with 11 bases in between. Looked up from germline, CDR1 is LNHDA and CDR2 is SQIVND (reference sequence). The CDR3 runs 15 residues. The CDR3 is CASSISRVLNTEAFF. Written as DNA, the CDR3 is TGTGCCAGTAGTATTAGTCGCGTGCTGAACACTGAAGCTTTCTTT.

The chain links TRBV7-9 to TRBJ2-7, with D maybe TRBD1 (5 bases). CDR3 length: 12 residues. Germline values: CDR1 SEHNR, CDR2 FQNEAQ (reference sequence). V lost 3 bases to trimming and J lost 6 bases, with 9 bases between them. The CDR3 here is CASSFQGSEQYF. The DNA of the CDR3 is TGTGCCAGCAGCTTTCAGGGTAGCGAGCAGTACTTC.

The V and J genes are TRBV28 and TRBJ1-2; D unclear. Germline V gene sequence: CDR1 MDHEN, CDR2 SYDVKM. The V and J ends lost 5 bases and 2 bases respectively, with 3 bases between them. The CDR3 runs 11 residues. DNA for the CDR3: TGTGCCAGCAGTCAAAACTATGGCTACACCTTC. This gives the protein CASSQNYGYTF.

This chain uses TRBV28 with TRBJ1-5; 7 bases agree with TRBD1. With 6 bases clipped from V and 6 bases from J, the junction kept 8 bases outside the gene matches. CDR1 and CDR2 from the germline V gene are MDHEN and SYDVKM. The CDR3 totals 14 residues. CDR3 bases: TGTGCCAGCAGAGAGGGGGCGAGGGGTCAGCCCCAGCATTTT. Protein sequence: CASREGARGQPQHF.

This chain uses TRBV28 with TRBJ2-7, with 7 bases that match TRBD2. Germline lookup yields CDR1 MDHEN and CDR2 SYDVKM. The CDR3 runs to 14 residues. V shed 7 bases and J 5 bases; nucleotides not matched to a gene: 11. The CDR3 DNA reads as TGTGCCAGCAAAGAAGGACTAGTCAGCGACGAGCAGTACTTC. Translating gives CASKEGLVSDEQYF.

A single count supports this clone. The chain has TRBV7-9 and TRBJ1-1; TRBD1 is a possible D gene (5 bases). V lost 3 bases, J lost 0 bases, and 8 bases lay in between. The CDR3 has 14 amino acids. Germline CDR1 reads SEHNR; CDR2 reads FQNEAQ (reference sequence). CDR3 sequence reads: CASSFPGMNTEAFF. CDR3 nucleotide sequence: TGTGCCAGCAGCTTTCCAGGGATGAACACTGAAGCTTTCTTT.

The gene calls are TRBV18 and TRBJ2-7, with D perhaps matching TRBD2 (6 bases). Germline V CDR1 and CDR2: KGHSH, LQKENI. Trimming cost V 2 bases and J 7 bases, with 18 bases left between them. The CDR3 runs to 15 residues. CDR3 nucleotide sequence: TGTGCCAGCTCACCAGGGTTGGTGAGGGCGGGGGAGCAGTACTTC. Protein sequence: CASSPGLVRAGEQYF.

The chain uses TRBV29-1 and TRBJ1-1, with D possibly TRBD1 on 6 matching bases. V was cut by 7 bases and J by 7 bases, with 10 bases left in between. CDR3 length: 10 residues. Germline CDR1 SQVTM, CDR2 ANQGSEA. CDR3 loop: CSGLTGEAFF. The CDR3 DNA reads as TGCAGCGGCCTGACAGGTGAAGCTTTCTTT.

This chain joins TRBV16 and TRBJ1-5; no clear D. V was pared by 4 bases and J by 0 bases, with 10 bases between. Germline V gene sequence: CDR1 KGHSY, CDR2 FQNENV. The CDR3 extends over 15 amino acids. CDR3 region: CASSPDGDSNQPQHF. CDR3 nucleotide sequence: TGTGCCAGCAGCCCGGACGGGGATAGCAATCAGCCCCAGCATTTT.

V and J are TRBV19 and TRBJ2-5; no definite D call. CDR3 length: 12 amino acids. Germline V gene lookup returns CDR1 LNHDA and CDR2 SQIVND (reference sequence). The ends were cut back, 8 bases at V and 7 bases at J, with 14 bases in the middle. The CDR3 protein is CASAPHPGTQYF. For the CDR3, the DNA is TGTGCCAGTGCCCCCCATCCGGGGACCCAGTACTTC.

This clone appeared once. The chain combines TRBV10-3 with TRBJ2-1, with 8 bases aligning to TRBD2. V shed 6 bases and J 8 bases; nucleotides not matched to a gene: 12. The germline V gene encodes CDR1 ENHRY and CDR2 SYGVKD. This CDR3 region has 15 residues. The CDR3 region is CAIRGGAGVEHEQFF. DNA of the CDR3: TGTGCCATCAGGGGCGGAGCGGGGGTCGAACATGAGCAGTTCTTC.